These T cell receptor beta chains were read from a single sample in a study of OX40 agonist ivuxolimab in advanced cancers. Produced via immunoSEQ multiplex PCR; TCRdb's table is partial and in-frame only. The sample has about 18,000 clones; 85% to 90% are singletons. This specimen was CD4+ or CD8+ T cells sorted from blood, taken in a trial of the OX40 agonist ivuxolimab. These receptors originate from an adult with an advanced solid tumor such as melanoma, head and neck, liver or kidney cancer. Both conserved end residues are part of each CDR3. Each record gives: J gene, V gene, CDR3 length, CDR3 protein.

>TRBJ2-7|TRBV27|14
CASSSTGPSYEQYF
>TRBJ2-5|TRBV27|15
CASIGLAGGKETQYF
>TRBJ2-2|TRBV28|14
CASSLRGGTGELFF
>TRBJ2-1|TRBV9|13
CASSEFSGDEQFF
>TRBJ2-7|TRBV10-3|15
CAISETRDRGSEQYF
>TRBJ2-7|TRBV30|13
CACLRVSSYEQYF
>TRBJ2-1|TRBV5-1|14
CASSLERGNNEQFF
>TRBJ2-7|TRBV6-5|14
CASSYSGGNYEQYF
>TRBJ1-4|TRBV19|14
CASNPGLLREKLFF
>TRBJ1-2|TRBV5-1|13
CASSHREDYGYTF
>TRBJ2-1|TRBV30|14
CAWSTGQGNNEQFF
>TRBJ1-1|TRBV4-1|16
CASSPHRDRSSTEAFF
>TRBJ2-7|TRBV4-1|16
CASSQTSGVSSYEQYF
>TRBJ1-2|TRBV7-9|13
CASSLGQGYGYTF
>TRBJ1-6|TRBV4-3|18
CASSQARTELSYNSPLHF
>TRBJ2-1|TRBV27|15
CASSFVRGAYNEQFF
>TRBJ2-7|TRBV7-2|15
CASSLWTGGSYEQYF
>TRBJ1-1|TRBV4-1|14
CASSQDLPTTEAFF
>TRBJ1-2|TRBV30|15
CAWSVSGAGIGGYTF
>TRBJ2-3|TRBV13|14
CASSLLDSTDTQYF
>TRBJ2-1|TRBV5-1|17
CASSRGVAGNSYNEQFF
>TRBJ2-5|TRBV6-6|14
CASSLDRNQETQYF
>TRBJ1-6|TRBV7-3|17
CASSLEGISSYNSPLHF
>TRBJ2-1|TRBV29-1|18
CSVEGSSAPRSSYNEQFF
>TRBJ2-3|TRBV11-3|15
CASSLEAGGTDTQYF
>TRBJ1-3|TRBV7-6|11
CASRTGNTIYF
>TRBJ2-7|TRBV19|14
CASSRRDGYYEQYF
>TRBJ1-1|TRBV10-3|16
CAISVRGNGTGTEAFF
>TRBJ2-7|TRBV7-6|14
CASSQGQAAYEQYF
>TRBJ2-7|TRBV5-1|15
CASSLAASGGYEQYF
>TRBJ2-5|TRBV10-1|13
CASSVAGGETQYF
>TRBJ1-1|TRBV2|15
CASSPPGQGNTEAFF
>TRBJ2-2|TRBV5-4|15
CASSLPLAGSGELFF
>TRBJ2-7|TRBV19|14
CATTPGQGTYEQYF
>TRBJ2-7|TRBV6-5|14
CASKDEGAPYEQYF
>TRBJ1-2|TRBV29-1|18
CSVGKDLMGDRGSYGYTF
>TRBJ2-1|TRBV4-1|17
CASSERLAETPYNEQFF
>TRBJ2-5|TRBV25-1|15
CASIPMGGFKETQYF
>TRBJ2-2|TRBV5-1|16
CASSPDWARNTGELFF
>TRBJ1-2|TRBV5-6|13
CASRSTGKYGYTF
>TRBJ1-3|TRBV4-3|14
CASSPYPSGNTIYF
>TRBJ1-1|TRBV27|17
CASSLSGGFLANTEAFF
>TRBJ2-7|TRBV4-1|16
CASSQGVGNTAYEQYF
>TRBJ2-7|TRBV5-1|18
CASSLGMTPAGGTYEQYF
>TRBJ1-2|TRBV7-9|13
CASSPTDGYGYTF